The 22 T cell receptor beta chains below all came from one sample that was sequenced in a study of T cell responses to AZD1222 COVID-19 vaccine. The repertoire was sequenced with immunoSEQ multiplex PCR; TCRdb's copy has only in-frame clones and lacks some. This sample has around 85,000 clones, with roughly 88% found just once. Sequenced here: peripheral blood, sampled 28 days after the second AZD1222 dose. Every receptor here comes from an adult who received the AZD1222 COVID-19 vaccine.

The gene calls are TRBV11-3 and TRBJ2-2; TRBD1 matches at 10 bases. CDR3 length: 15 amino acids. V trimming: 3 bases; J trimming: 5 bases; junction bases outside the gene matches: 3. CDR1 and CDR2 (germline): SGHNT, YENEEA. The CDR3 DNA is TGTGCCAGCAGCTTGGGACAGGGGTGGACCGGGGAGCTGTTTTTT. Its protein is CASSLGQGWTGELFF. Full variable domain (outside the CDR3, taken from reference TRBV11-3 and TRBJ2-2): EAGVVQSPRYKIIEKKQPVAFWCNPISGHNTLYWYLQNLGQGPELLIRYENEEAVDDSQLPKDRFSAERLKGVDSTLKIQPAELGDSAVYLCASSLGQGWTGELFFGEGSRLTVL.

DNA for the CDR3: TGTGCCAGCAGCCAAGAGGGAAAGTATCGTAACTACACCTTC. Translating it yields CASSQEGKYRNYTF. This chain links TRBV4-2 with TRBJ1-2; D unclear. The V end lost 0 bases, the J end lost 10 bases, and 15 bases lay between the germline ends. From germline, CDR1 is LGHNA and CDR2 YNFKEQ. The CDR3 spans 14 residues.

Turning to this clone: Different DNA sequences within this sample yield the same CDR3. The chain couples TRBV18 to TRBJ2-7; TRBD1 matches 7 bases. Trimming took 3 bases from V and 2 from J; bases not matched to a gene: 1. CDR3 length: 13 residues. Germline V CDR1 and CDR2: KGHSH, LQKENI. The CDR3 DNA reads TGTGCCAGCTCACCCGGGACAGCCTACGAGCAGTACTTC. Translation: CASSPGTAYEQYF. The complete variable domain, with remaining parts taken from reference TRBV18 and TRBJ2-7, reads NAGVMQNPRHLVRRRGQEARLRCSPMKGHSHVYWYRQLPEEGLKFMVYLQKENIIDESGMPKERFSAEFPKEGPSILRIQQVVRGDSAAYFCASSPGTAYEQYFGPGTRLTVT.

CDR3 DNA sequence: TGTGCCAGCAGCTTCGGAGGGGACGATGGCTACACCTTC. Encoded protein: CASSFGGDDGYTF. The chain couples TRBV7-9 to TRBJ1-2; TRBD1 is a possible D gene (5 bases). The CDR3 loop spans 13 amino acids. Trimming pared 3 bases from V and 6 bases from J, leaving 11 bases between. In germline, CDR1 is SEHNR, CDR2 FQNEAQ (reference sequence).

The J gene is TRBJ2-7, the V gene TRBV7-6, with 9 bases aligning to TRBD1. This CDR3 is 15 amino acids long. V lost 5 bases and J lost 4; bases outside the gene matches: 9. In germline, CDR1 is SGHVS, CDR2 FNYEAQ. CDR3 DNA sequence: TGTGCCAGCAGCCTCAGTCCCGGGACAGGGTACGAGCAGTACTTC. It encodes CASSLSPGTGYEQYF.

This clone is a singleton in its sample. CDR3 nucleotides: TGTGCCAGCAGTTTTATCAGCCAGAACACTGAAGCTTTCTTT. Residues: CASSFISQNTEAFF. The chain employs TRBV27 and TRBJ1-1; D not resolved. CDR1 is MNHEY, CDR2 SMNVEV, per germline (reference sequence). The CDR3 contains 14 residues. V lost 3 bases and J 1 base, leaving 9 bases between the germline ends.

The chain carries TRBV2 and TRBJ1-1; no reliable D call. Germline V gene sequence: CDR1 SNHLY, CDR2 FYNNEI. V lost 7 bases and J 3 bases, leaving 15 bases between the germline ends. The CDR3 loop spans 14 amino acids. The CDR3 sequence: CASTPDIRDTEAFF. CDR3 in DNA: TGTGCCAGCACCCCCGACATTCGCGACACTGAAGCTTTCTTT.

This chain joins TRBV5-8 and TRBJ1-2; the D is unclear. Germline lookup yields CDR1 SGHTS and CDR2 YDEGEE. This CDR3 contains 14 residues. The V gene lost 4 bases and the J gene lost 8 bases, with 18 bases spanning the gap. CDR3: CASSRLEGRRGYTF. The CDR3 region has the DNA TGTGCCAGCAGCCGACTCGAGGGCCGGCGGGGCTACACCTTC. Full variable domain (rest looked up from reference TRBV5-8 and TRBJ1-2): EAGVTQSPTHLIKTRGQQATLRCSPISGHTSVYWYQQALGLGLQFLLWYDEGEERNRGNFPPRFSGRQFPNYSSELNVNALELEDSALYLCASSRLEGRRGYTFGSGTRLTVV.

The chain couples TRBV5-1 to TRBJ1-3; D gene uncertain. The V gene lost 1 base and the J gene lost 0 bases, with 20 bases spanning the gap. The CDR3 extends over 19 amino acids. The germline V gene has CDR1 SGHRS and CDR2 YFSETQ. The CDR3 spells CASSLLGLNWSISGNTIYF. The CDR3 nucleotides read TGCGCCAGCAGCTTGCTAGGGCTTAATTGGTCTATCTCTGGAAACACCATATATTTT.

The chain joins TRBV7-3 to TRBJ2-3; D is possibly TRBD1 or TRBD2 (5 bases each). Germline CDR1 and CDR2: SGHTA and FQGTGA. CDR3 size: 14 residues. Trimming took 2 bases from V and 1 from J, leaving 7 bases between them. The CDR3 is CASSLRGGTDTQYF. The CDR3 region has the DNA TGTGCCAGCAGCTTACGAGGGGGCACAGATACGCAGTATTTT. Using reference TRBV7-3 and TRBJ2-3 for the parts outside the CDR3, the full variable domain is GAGVSQTPSNKVTEKGKYVELRCDPISGHTALYWYRQSLGQGPEFLIYFQGTGAADDSGLPNDRFFAVRPEGSVSTLKIQRTERGDSAVYLCASSLRGGTDTQYFGPGTRLTVL.

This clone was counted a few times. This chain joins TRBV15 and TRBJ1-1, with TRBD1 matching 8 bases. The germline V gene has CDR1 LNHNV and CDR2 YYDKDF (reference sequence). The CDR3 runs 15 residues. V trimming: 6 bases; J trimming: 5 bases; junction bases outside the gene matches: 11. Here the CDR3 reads CATRNPGQAVTEAFF. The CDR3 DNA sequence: TGTGCCACCAGAAATCCGGGACAGGCGGTGACTGAAGCTTTCTTT.

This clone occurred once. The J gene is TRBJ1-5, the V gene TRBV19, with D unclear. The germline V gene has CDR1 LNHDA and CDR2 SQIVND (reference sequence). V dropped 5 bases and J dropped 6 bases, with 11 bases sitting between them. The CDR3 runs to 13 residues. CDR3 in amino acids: CASSVAGGQPQHF. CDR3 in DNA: TGTGCCAGTAGTGTGGCAGGAGGTCAGCCCCAGCATTTT.

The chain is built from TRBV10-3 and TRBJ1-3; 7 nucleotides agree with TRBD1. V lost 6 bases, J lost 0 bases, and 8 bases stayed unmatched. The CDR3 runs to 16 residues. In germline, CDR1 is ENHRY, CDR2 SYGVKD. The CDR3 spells CAISRGTVNSGNTIYF. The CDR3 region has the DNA TGTGCCATCAGCCGCGGGACAGTTAACTCTGGAAACACCATATATTTT.

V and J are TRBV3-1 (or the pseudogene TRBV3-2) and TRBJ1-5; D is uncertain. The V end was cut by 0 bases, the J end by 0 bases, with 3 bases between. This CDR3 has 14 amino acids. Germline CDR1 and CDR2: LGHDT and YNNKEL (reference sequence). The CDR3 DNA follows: TGTGCCAGCAGCCAAGAGGGTAGCAATCAGCCCCAGCATTTT. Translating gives CASSQEGSNQPQHF.

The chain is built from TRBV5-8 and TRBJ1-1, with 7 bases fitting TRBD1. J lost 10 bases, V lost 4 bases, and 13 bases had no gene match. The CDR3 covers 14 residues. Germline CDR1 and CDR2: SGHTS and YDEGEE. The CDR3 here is CASSERQGGLSAFF. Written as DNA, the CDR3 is TGTGCCAGCAGCGAGCGACAGGGAGGTTTGTCAGCTTTCTTT.

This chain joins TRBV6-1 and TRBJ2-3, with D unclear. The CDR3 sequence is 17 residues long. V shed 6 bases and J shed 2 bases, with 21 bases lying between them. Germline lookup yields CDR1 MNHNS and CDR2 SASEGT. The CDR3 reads CASRETDLLKITDTQYF. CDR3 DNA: TGTGCCAGCAGAGAAACGGACCTATTAAAAATCACAGATACGCAGTATTTT.

CDR3 sequence: CASSWQGYNEQFF. CDR3 nucleotide sequence: TGCGCCAGCAGCTGGCAGGGTTACAATGAGCAGTTCTTC. The V and J genes are TRBV5-1 and TRBJ2-1; tentatively, D is TRBD1 (5 bases). Germline CDR1 reads SGHRS; CDR2 reads YFSETQ. The CDR3 runs 13 residues. Trimming removed 3 bases at V and 4 bases at J, with 8 bases between.

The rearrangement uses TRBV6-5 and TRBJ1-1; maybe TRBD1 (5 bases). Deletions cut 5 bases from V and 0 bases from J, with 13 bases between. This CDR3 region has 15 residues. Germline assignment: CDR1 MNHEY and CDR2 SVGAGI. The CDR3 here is CASSPPGGMNTEAFF. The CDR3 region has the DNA TGTGCCAGCAGTCCCCCGGGGGGAATGAACACTGAAGCTTTCTTT.

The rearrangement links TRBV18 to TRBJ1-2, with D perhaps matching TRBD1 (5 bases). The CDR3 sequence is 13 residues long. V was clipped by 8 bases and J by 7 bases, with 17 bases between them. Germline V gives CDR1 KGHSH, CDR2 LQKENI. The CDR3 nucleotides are TGTGCCAGCACAAGGGTCGGGGCATTTGGCTACACCTTC. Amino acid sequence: CASTRVGAFGYTF.

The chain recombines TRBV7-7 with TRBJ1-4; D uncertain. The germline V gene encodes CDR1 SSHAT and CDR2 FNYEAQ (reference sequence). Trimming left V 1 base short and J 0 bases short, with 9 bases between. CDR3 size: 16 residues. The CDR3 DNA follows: TGTGCCAGCAGCTTAGGAAGCGGCGCAACTAATGAAAAACTGTTTTTT. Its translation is CASSLGSGATNEKLFF. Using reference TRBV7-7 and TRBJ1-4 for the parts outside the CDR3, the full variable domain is GAGVSQSPRYKVTKRGQDVTLRCDPISSHATLYWYQQALGQGPEFLTYFNYEAQPDKSGLPSDRFSAERPEGSISTLTIQRTEQRDSAMYRCASSLGSGATNEKLFFGSGTQLSVL.

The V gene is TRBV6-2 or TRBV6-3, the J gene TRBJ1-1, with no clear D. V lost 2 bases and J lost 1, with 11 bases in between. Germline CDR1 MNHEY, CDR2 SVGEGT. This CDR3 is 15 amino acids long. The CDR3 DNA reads TGTGCCAGCAGTTACAGTACCCCCCAGAACACTGAAGCTTTCTTT. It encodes CASSYSTPQNTEAFF.

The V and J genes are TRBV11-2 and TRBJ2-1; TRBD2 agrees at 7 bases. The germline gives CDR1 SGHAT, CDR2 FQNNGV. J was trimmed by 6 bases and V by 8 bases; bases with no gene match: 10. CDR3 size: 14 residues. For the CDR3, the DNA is TGTGCCAGCCAAGGGGACTACAGGATCAATGAGCAGTTCTTC. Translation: CASQGDYRINEQFF. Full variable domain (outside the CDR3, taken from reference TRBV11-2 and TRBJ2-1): EAGVAQSPRYKIIEKRQSVAFWCNPISGHATLYWYQQILGQGPKLLIQFQNNGVVDDSQLPKDRFSAERLKGVDSTLKIQPAKLEDSAVYLCASQGDYRINEQFFGPGTRLTVL.